These 25 T cell receptor beta chains originate from one sample sequenced in a study of T cells in Graves' hyperthyroidism and ophthalmopathy. Researchers took RNA transcripts and amplified the TCR beta CDR3 regions from them. Primed by the HTBI set, a first-round RT-PCR was run on the TCR CDR3. MiXCR, applied by TCRdb to the multiplex PCR reads, yields one record per CDR3 protein. Of around 340,000 distinct CDR3 sequences in the sample, less than 20% were seen once. Material for sequencing was blood. The receptor source for this set is a woman between 40 and 50 years old with Graves' ophthalmopathy.

This clonotype was observed once. It may be a read error: a sequence one base away is much more abundant. CDR3 amino acids: CASSLFGLFYEQHF. In DNA, the CDR3 is TGTGCCAGCAGTTTATTTGGCCTATTCTACGAGCAGCACTTC. This rearrangement joins TRBV28 to TRBJ2-7; D remains ambiguous. Germline values: CDR1 MDHEN, CDR2 SYDVKM. The CDR3 runs to 14 residues.

This clonotype has at least ten counts. The chain recombines TRBV13 with TRBJ1-3, with TRBD1 identical over 7 bases. J gave up 8 bases and V 5 bases, and 9 bases lay outside the gene matches. CDR1 PRHDT and CDR2 FYEKMQ come from the germline V gene (reference sequence). CDR3 length: 14 amino acids. CDR3 nucleotide sequence: TGTGCCAGCAGCCTCGGACAGGATCAGGACACCATATATTTT. As protein: CASSLGQDQDTIYF.

This chain connects TRBV12-3 or TRBV12-4 to TRBJ1-1; 8 positions match TRBD1. There are 13 residues in the CDR3. The V segment lost 6 bases and the J segment 4 bases; nucleotides outside the gene matches: 4. The CDR3 region has the DNA TGTGCCAGCAGGGTAACAGGGGGCACTGAAGCTTTCTTT. Translating gives CASRVTGGTEAFF.

In this sample, this clonotype turned up many times. This rearrangement joins TRBV6-2 or TRBV6-3 to TRBJ2-2; unclear D gene. CDR1 MNHEY and CDR2 SVGEGT come from the germline V gene. The CDR3 contains 14 residues. The ends were cut back, 8 bases at V and 6 bases at J, with 16 bases in the middle. CDR3 amino acids: CASRALVWAGELFF. The CDR3 DNA reads as TGTGCCAGCCGAGCCCTCGTGTGGGCCGGGGAGCTGTTTTTT.

The sample holds many counts of this clonotype. The chain couples TRBV19 to TRBJ1-1; D is unclear. There are 14 residues in the CDR3. The V gene's germline CDR1 is LNHDA and CDR2 SQIVND (reference sequence). V dropped 5 bases and J dropped 13 bases, with 23 bases sitting between them. In DNA form, the CDR3 reads TGTGCCAGTAGTCTCTTTTCGGGCCTCGATCGGGTTTTCTTT. Encoded protein: CASSLFSGLDRVFF.

The rearrangement links TRBV6-5 to TRBJ1-2, with D unresolved. The germline CDR1 and CDR2 sequences are MNHEY and SVGAGI. Trimming stripped 10 bases from V and 4 bases from J, with 16 bases between. The CDR3 consists of 13 residues. This CDR3 is CATVTVGGYGYTF. As DNA, the CDR3 is TGTGCCACGGTTACTGTAGGAGGCTATGGCTACACCTTC.

The V call is TRBV28, the J call TRBJ2-7; 11 nucleotides match TRBD1. The CDR3 contains 18 residues. The V gene end was trimmed by 5 bases and the J gene end by 5 bases; junction bases not matched to a gene: 17. CDR1 MDHEN and CDR2 SYDVKM come from the germline V gene. The CDR3 DNA reads TGTGCCAGCAGTGTGGACAGGGGGCAATTTCTTCACACTAACGAGCAGTACTTC. Translation gives CASSVDRGQFLHTNEQYF.

A remark on this clonotype: A much larger clone lies one base from this, so it may be a read error. J is TRBJ2-2 and V is TRBV7-9; the D gene is possibly TRBD1 (6 bases). The germline CDR1 and CDR2 sequences are SEHNR and FQNEAQ (reference sequence). This CDR3 is 15 amino acids long. This chain's CDR3 is CANSLGAQGFRELFF. The CDR3, as DNA: TGTGCCAACAGCTTAGGCGCGCAGGGGTTCCGGGAGCTGTTTTTT.

Concerning this clonotype itself: A much larger clone differs by one base, so this may be a read error. The gene calls are TRBV27 and TRBJ2-2; 7 nucleotides line up with TRBD2. From germline, CDR1 is MNHEY and CDR2 SMNVEV (reference sequence). The trim removed 6 bases at V and 6 bases at J, leaving 13 bases unmatched. The CDR3 sequence is 16 residues long. CDR3 DNA: TGTGCCAGCAGCGCCTCTAGCGGAGTCCGGGCCGGGGAGCTGTTTTTT. It is translated as CASSASSGVRAGELFF.

This clonotype has a count of ten or more. The chain has TRBV14 and TRBJ1-1; D might be TRBD1 (6 bases). The CDR3 is 16 amino acids. Germline V lookup: CDR1 SGHDN, CDR2 FVKESK. The germline V and J ends were trimmed by 2 bases and 5 bases, with 18 bases remaining between them. The CDR3 sequence: CASSQTGPTGWTEAFF. The CDR3 bases are TGTGCCAGCAGCCAAACGGGGCCAACAGGGTGGACTGAAGCTTTCTTT.

There are many counts of this clonotype. The chain recombines TRBV12-3 or TRBV12-4 with TRBJ1-1; D gene ambiguous. The CDR3 runs to 14 residues. V gave up 4 bases and J gave up 3 bases, with 12 bases separating them. CDR3 DNA sequence: TGTGCCAGCAGTTCAGTACCTGGCGACACTGAAGCTTTCTTT. Its protein product is CASSSVPGDTEAFF.

This clonotype appeared many times. The rearrangement uses TRBV19 and TRBJ2-6; no firm D call. CDR1 and CDR2 from the germline V gene are LNHDA and SQIVND (reference sequence). The V gene lost 4 bases and the J gene lost 0 bases, with 7 bases spanning the gap. This CDR3 region has 15 residues. The CDR3 sequence: CASSRRISGANVLTF. CDR3 nucleotide sequence: TGTGCCAGTAGTAGACGGATCTCTGGGGCCAACGTCCTGACTTTC.

This clonotype was picked up many times. DNA for the CDR3: TGTGCCAGCAGCTTAGAAGGACAGGGCGGAGAGCAGTACTTC. It is translated as CASSLEGQGGEQYF. The chain employs TRBV11-2 and TRBJ2-7; 8 bases are a match to TRBD1. This CDR3 comprises 14 residues. Trimming took 0 bases from V and 7 from J; bases not matched to a gene: 5. Germline V gives CDR1 SGHAT, CDR2 FQNNGV.

Many counts were recorded for this clonotype. The chain employs TRBV15 and TRBJ1-5; D is perhaps TRBD1 (5 bases). The CDR3 covers 14 residues. The germline V gene has CDR1 LNHNV and CDR2 YYDKDF (reference sequence). V was clipped by 4 bases and J by 0 bases, with 7 bases between them. The CDR3 sequence: CATSTRGSNQPQHF. As DNA, the CDR3 is TGTGCCACCAGCACTAGGGGTAGCAATCAGCCCCAGCATTTT. Looking up the rest from reference TRBV15 and TRBJ1-5 gives the full variable domain: DAMVIQNPRYQVTQFGKPVTLSCSQTLNHNVMYWYQQKSSQAPKLLFHYYDKDFNNEADTPDNFQSRRPNTSFCFLDIRSPGLGDTAMYLCATSTRGSNQPQHFGDGTRLSIL.

At least ten counts were recorded for this clonotype. The CDR3 nucleotides read TGTGCCAGCAGTCCAACCCTTAGCGGGAGTGGAGAGCAGTACTTC. This gives the protein CASSPTLSGSGEQYF. J is TRBJ2-7 and V is TRBV6-2 or TRBV6-3, with 9 bases aligning to TRBD2. The length of the CDR3 is 15 residues. The trim removed 5 bases at V and 7 bases at J, leaving 12 bases unmatched. From germline, CDR1 is MNHEY and CDR2 SVGEGT.

Many counts were recorded for this clonotype. This chain joins TRBV6-5 and TRBJ2-7; D is unclear. V lost 6 bases and J lost 3, with 9 bases in between. Germline V gives CDR1 MNHEY, CDR2 SVGAGI. The CDR3 covers 12 residues. This CDR3 is CASRGSSYEQYF. DNA for the CDR3: TGTGCCAGCAGGGGAAGTAGCTACGAGCAGTACTTC.

This clonotype was picked up many times. V gene TRBV20-1 combines with J gene TRBJ1-5, with a possible D match to TRBD1 (5 bases). The CDR3 is 13 amino acids. V lost 3 bases and J lost 7, with 13 bases in between. CDR1 and CDR2 (germline): DFQATT, SNEGSKA (reference sequence). The CDR3 nucleotides are TGCAGTGCTAGCGGGGACCCACGGCAGCCCCAGCATTTT. Protein product: CSASGDPRQPQHF.

This clonotype was detected many times. The chain recombines TRBV5-1 with TRBJ1-1, with 12 bases matching TRBD1. V was clipped by 3 bases and J by 1 base; unmatched bases: 7. Germline V CDR1 and CDR2: SGHRS, YFSETQ. The CDR3 contains 17 residues. CDR3: CASSWGDRGRGNTEAFF. In nucleotides, the CDR3 is TGCGCCAGCAGCTGGGGGGACAGGGGGCGCGGGAACACTGAAGCTTTCTTT.

The sample holds many counts of this clonotype. This may be a read error: a much more frequent sequence differs by one nucleotide. This rearrangement joins TRBV27 to TRBJ2-7, with 7 bases that match TRBD1. The CDR3 consists of 16 residues. V dropped 4 bases and J dropped 2; count of bases not matched to a gene: 11. Germline loops: CDR1 MNHEY, CDR2 SMNVEV (reference sequence). Here the CDR3 DNA reads TGTGCCAGCAGTTCCGGGACAGCCAAGCCCCCCTACGAGCAGTACTTC. The encoded protein is CASSSGTAKPPYEQYF.

This clonotype was recorded many times. The chain joins TRBV20-1 to TRBJ2-2, with a possible D match to TRBD1 (5 bases). The CDR3 spans 15 residues. Germline V gives CDR1 DFQATT, CDR2 SNEGSKA (reference sequence). Trimming shortened V by 3 bases and J by 0 bases, and 11 bases separated the two germline ends. The CDR3 protein is CSASAQGTNTGELFF. CDR3 nucleotide sequence: TGCAGTGCTAGTGCTCAGGGTACGAACACCGGGGAGCTGTTTTTT.

Ten or more counts support this clonotype. The chain links TRBV11-2 to TRBJ1-1, with D possibly TRBD1 on 5 matching bases. Germline CDR1 is SGHAT and CDR2 is FQNNGV. The CDR3 extends over 10 amino acids. CDR3 sequence: CKRGIAEAFF. The CDR3 nucleotides read TGTAAGAGGGGTATAGCTGAAGCTTTCTTT.

The V call is TRBV6-2 or TRBV6-3, the J call TRBJ2-7, with 7 bases aligning to TRBD1. The CDR3 has 16 amino acids. V was clipped by 2 bases and J by 1 base; unmatched bases: 8. Germline V gene data show CDR1 as MNHEY and CDR2 as SVGEGT. In DNA, the CDR3 is TGTGCCAGCAGTTACCCAACAGGGGCGATTTCCTACGAGCAGTACTTC. Encoded protein: CASSYPTGAISYEQYF.

In DNA, the CDR3 is TGTGCCAGCAGCCGCATAGGGACAGATGGCTACACCTTC. As protein: CASSRIGTDGYTF. The chain recombines TRBV11-2 with TRBJ1-2; TRBD1 matches 7 bases. The germline V gene has CDR1 SGHAT and CDR2 FQNNGV. The V gene end was trimmed by 5 bases and the J gene end by 6 bases; junction bases not matched to a gene: 6. The CDR3 extends over 13 amino acids.

This clonotype was seen repeatedly, ten times or more. V gene TRBV6-5 combines with J gene TRBJ2-4; 7 positions match TRBD1. Germline CDR1 is MNHEY and CDR2 is SVGAGI. The CDR3 runs to 14 residues. After removal of 4 bases from V and 6 bases from J, the junction contained 6 bases not matched to a gene. Here the CDR3 reads CASSLGDRLNIQYF. CDR3 nucleotides: TGTGCCAGCAGTTTGGGGGACAGACTAAACATTCAGTACTTC.

There are many counts of this clonotype. The chain combines TRBV10-3 with TRBJ2-7; D is perhaps TRBD1 (5 bases). The V end was cut by 0 bases, the J end by 0 bases, with 12 bases between. Germline CDR1 is ENHRY and CDR2 is SYGVKD. This CDR3 region has 16 residues. The CDR3 coding sequence is TGTGCCATCAGTGAGTCGGGTTGGGGCCACTCCTACGAGCAGTACTTC. Translated, it gives CAISESGWGHSYEQYF.